Below, 10 T cell receptor beta chains from the same sample are listed, as sequenced in a study of T cells in Graves' hyperthyroidism and ophthalmopathy. TCR beta CDR3 regions were amplified from RNA transcripts. HTBI primers drove first-round RT-PCR of the TCR CDR3. Using its own MiXCR run on the multiplex PCR reads, TCRdb lists one record per CDR3 protein. The sample has around 600,000 distinct CDR3 sequences, 14% seen once; the top ten hold about 7%. The sample comprised blood. These receptors were taken from a woman younger than 35 with Graves' ophthalmopathy.

This clonotype was seen at least ten times. This sequence joins TRBV7-3 and TRBJ1-3; no definite D call. CDR1 SGHTA and CDR2 FQGTGA come from the germline V gene. V gave up 5 bases and J gave up 0 bases, with 5 bases separating them. This CDR3 contains 13 residues. This CDR3 is CASSQASGNTIYF. DNA of the CDR3: TGTGCCAGCAGCCAGGCCTCTGGAAACACCATATATTTT.

The genes are TRBV9 and TRBJ2-4; D is unclear. CDR1 SGDLS and CDR2 YYNGEE come from the germline V gene. Trimming left V 0 bases short and J 0 bases short, with 7 bases between. The CDR3 is 15 amino acids. The CDR3 here is CASSVGPLAKNIQYF. CDR3 nucleotides: TGTGCCAGCAGCGTAGGGCCTCTAGCCAAAAACATTCAGTACTTC.

This clonotype came up many times. The V gene is TRBV7-2, the J gene TRBJ2-3; 10 nucleotides agree with TRBD2. V trimming: 0 bases; J trimming: 5 bases; junction bases outside the gene matches: 2. CDR3 length equals 15 residues. Germline CDR1 SGHTA, CDR2 FQGNSA. CDR3 sequence: CASSLARLAGDTQYF. The DNA for the CDR3 is TGTGCCAGCAGCTTAGCCCGACTAGCGGGAGATACGCAGTATTTT.

In the case of this clonotype: A junction end diverges from the germline sequence, so it may reflect a read error. The chain is built from TRBV5-1 and TRBJ2-7; 7 bases line up with TRBD1. Judging by the DNA end, TRBJ2-1 fits better; the J call may be wrong. Germline values: CDR1 SGHRS, CDR2 YFSETQ. The CDR3 is 13 amino acids. Here the CDR3 reads CASSLTGPYEQFF. The CDR3 region has the DNA TGCGCCAGTAGCTTGACAGGGCCGTACGAGCAGTTCTTC.

This clonotype was detected many times. V and J are TRBV29-1 and TRBJ1-5, with 8 positions matching TRBD1. The CDR3 contains 14 residues. Germline CDR1 is SQVTM and CDR2 is ANQGSEA. V gave up 5 bases and J gave up 3 bases; unmatched junction bases: 6. The CDR3 DNA follows: TGCAGCGTTTCCCAGGGGGCCAACAATCAGCCCCAGCATTTT. Translated: CSVSQGANNQPQHF.

This rearrangement joins TRBV29-1 to TRBJ2-5; TRBD2 aligns across 7 bases. Trimming cost V 7 bases and J 5 bases; bases outside gene matches: 13. Germline CDR1 SQVTM, CDR2 ANQGSEA. This CDR3 region has 14 residues. The CDR3 here is CSGGDYLLGETQYF. In DNA form, the CDR3 reads TGCAGCGGGGGGGACTACCTACTGGGGGAGACCCAGTACTTC.

This clonotype has a handful of counts. The gene calls are TRBV4-2 and TRBJ2-1; 9 bases line up with TRBD1. The J segment lost 3 bases and the V segment lost 5 bases, leaving 8 bases of the junction unmatched. Per the germline V gene, CDR1 is LGHNA and CDR2 is YNFKEQ. The CDR3 has 16 residues. The CDR3 sequence is CASSSGQGNSYNEQFF. The DNA of the CDR3 is TGTGCCAGCAGCTCGGGACAGGGAAATAGCTACAATGAGCAGTTCTTC.

V usage is TRBV14 and J usage is TRBJ1-2, with D possibly being TRBD1 (6 bases). The V gene lost 4 bases and the J gene lost 4 bases, with 13 bases spanning the gap. CDR1 and CDR2 from the germline V gene are SGHDN and FVKESK. This CDR3 spans 14 amino acids. CDR3 bases: TGTGCCAGCAGCCCTTCCGGGACATTCTATGGCTACACCTTC. Amino acid sequence: CASSPSGTFYGYTF.

This clonotype was observed many times. J is TRBJ2-7 and V is TRBV28, with a tentative D call TRBD2 (6 bases). This CDR3 has 14 residues. Germline assignment: CDR1 MDHEN and CDR2 SYDVKM. V lost 8 bases and J 0 bases, leaving 14 bases between the germline ends. CDR3 bases: TGTGCCAGCTTTACATCGGGAGTCTCCTACGAGCAGTACTTC. Encoded protein: CASFTSGVSYEQYF. Supplemented by reference TRBV28 and TRBJ2-7, the full variable domain reads DVKVTQSSRYLVKRTGEKVFLECVQDMDHENMFWYRQDPGLGLRLIYFSYDVKMKEKGDIPEGYSVSREKKERFSLILESASTNQTSMYLCASFTSGVSYEQYFGPGTRLTVT.

This clonotype was seen a few times. The rearrangement uses TRBV4-1 and TRBJ2-7, with 9 bases lining up with TRBD2. CDR3 length: 15 amino acids. V dropped 1 base and J dropped 3; count of bases not matched to a gene: 4. Per germline, CDR1 MGHRA and CDR2 YSYEKL. This CDR3 reads CASSQGSGGNYEQYF. DNA for the CDR3: TGCGCCAGCAGCCAAGGAAGCGGGGGGAACTACGAGCAGTACTTC.